This T cell receptor (beta chain) was identified during a study of shared clonotypes between healthy human individuals. At the level of the study: CD8 memory received one plate per donor, CD8 naive two, CD4 memory three and CD4 naive three.

In regard to this clone: Antigen unknown. The same CDR3 also results from other DNA sequences found in this sample.

V lost 0 bases and J lost 6, with 7 bases in between. Germline V lookup: CDR1 SGDLS, CDR2 YYNGEE. The CDR3 spans 13 residues. General study findings and limits: Generation probabilities were higher for clonotypes shared across all four sorted-subset donors than for unshared ones.

An even split of each subset's genomic DNA across several immunoSEQ plates was performed. Using immunoSEQ multiplex PCR, the repertoire was profiled, and TCRdb retains in-frame clones only, with some absent. This table has 2,500,000 or so clones, approximately 94% appearing once. This clonotype was obtained from a man aged 18 to 35 in good health. Some clones in this sample may be carry-over from other donors' samples. The chain carries TRBV9 and TRBJ1-5; D ambiguous. The sample comprised naive CD4+ T cells from PBMCs. Subset here: CD45RA+ positively selected. The CDR3 DNA sequence: TGTGCCAGCAGCGTAGATTCAGTTCAGCCCCAGCATTTT. Amino acids: CASSVDSVQPQHF.